This T cell receptor (beta chain) was found in a study of T cells in Graves' hyperthyroidism and ophthalmopathy. Researchers took RNA transcripts and amplified the TCR beta CDR3 regions from them. In the first-round RT-PCR of the TCR CDR3, the HTBI primer set was used. One entry per CDR3 protein, called by TCRdb with MiXCR from the multiplex PCR reads. Of about 360,000 distinct CDR3 sequences in the sample, about a sixth were seen once. Notes on this clonotype: Antigen specificity is unknown.

Study-level findings and limits: Most thyroid clonotypes that were expanded above 0.001 also turned up in blood. Ophthalmopathy, as predicted by the model, came a median roughly 6.3 months after the prediction.

Germline loops: CDR1 KGHSY, CDR2 FQNENV. The CDR3 is 13 residues long. V lost 2 bases and J 0 bases, leaving 5 bases between the germline ends. Sequencing input: blood. V gene TRBV16 combines with J gene TRBJ2-7, with D uncertain. The TCR comes from a young woman with Graves' hyperthyroidism that later progressed to Graves' ophthalmopathy. The DNA of the CDR3 is TGTGCCAGCAGCCAACAGAGCTCCTACGAGCAGTACTTC. Translation: CASSQQSSYEQYF.